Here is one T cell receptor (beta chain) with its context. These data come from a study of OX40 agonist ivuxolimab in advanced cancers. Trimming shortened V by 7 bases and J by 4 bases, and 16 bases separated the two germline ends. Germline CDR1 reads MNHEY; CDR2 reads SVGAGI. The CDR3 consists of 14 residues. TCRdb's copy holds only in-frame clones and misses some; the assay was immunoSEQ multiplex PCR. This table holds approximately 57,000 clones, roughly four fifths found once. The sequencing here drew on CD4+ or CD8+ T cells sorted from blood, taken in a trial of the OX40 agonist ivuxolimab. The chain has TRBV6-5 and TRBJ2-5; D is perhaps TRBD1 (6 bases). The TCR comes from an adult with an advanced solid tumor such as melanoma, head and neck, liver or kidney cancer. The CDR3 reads CASTGQQGTETQYF. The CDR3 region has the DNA TGTGCCAGCACCGGACAACAGGGAACAGAGACCCAGTACTTC.